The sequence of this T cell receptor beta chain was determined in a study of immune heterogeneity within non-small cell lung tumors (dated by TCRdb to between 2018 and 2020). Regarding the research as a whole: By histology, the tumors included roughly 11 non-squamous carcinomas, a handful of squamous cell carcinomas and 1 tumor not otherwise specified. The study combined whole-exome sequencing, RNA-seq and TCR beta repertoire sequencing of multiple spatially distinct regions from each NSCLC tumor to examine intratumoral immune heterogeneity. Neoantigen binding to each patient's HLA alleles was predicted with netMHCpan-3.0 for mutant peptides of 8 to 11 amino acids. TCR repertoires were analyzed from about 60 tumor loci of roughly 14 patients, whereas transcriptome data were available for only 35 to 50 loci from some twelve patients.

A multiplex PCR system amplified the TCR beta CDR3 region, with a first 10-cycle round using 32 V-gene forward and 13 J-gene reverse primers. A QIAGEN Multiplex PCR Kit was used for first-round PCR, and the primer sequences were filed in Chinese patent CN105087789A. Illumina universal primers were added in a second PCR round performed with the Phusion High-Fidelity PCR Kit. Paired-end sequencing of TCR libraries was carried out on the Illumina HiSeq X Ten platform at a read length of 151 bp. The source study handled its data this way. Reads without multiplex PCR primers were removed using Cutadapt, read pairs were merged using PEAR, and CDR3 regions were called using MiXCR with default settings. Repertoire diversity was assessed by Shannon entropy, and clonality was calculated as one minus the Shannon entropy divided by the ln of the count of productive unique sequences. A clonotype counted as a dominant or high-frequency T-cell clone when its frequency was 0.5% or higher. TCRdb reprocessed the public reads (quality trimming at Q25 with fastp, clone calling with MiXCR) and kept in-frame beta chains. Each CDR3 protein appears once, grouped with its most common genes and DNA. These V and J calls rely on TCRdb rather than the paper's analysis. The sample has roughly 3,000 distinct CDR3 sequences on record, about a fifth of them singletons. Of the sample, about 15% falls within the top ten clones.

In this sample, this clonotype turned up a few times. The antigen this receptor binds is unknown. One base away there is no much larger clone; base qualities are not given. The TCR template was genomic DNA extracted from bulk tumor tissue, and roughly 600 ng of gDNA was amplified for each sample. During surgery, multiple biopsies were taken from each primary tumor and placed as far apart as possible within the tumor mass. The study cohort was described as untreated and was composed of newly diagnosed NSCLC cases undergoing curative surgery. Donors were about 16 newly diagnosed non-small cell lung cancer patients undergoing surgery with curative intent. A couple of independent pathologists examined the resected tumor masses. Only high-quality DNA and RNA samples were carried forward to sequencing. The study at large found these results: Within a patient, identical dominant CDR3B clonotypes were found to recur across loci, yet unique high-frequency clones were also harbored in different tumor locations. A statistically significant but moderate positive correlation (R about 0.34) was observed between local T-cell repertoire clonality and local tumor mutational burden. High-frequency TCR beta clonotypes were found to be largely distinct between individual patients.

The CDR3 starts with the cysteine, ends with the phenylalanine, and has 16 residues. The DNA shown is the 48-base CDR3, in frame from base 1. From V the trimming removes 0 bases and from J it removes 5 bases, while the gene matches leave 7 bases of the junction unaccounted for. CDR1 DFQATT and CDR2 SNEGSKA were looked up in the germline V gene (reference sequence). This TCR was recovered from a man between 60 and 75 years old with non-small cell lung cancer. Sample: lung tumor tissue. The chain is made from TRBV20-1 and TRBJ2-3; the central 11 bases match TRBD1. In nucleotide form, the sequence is TGCAGTGCTAGAGATTACTGGACAGGGGGCGAAGATACGCAGTATTTT. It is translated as CSARDYWTGGEDTQYF.